Presented here are 13 T cell receptor beta chains from one specimen sequenced in a study of shared clonotypes between healthy human individuals. Sequencing was performed with immunoSEQ multiplex PCR; in TCRdb, only in-frame clones are kept and a portion is missing. The sample holds 1.4 million or so clones, roughly 98.5% seen once. Sequences were obtained from naive CD4+ T cells sorted from blood. The subset: CD45RA+ positively selected. These receptor sequences come from a man younger than 45 in good health.

This chain connects TRBV5-1 to TRBJ2-1, with 9 positions matching TRBD2. The CDR3 runs to 16 residues. J gave up 4 bases and V 2 bases, and 7 bases lay outside the gene matches. CDR1 is SGHRS, CDR2 YFSETQ, per germline. The DNA of the CDR3 is TGCGCCAGCAGCTTAGACGCGGGAGGGGTTTACAATGAGCAGTTCTTC. This translates into CASSLDAGGVYNEQFF.

The chain's CDR3 is CASSRTGTGGSGANVLTF. The CDR3 DNA is TGCGCCAGCAGTCGAACCGGGACAGGGGGCTCTGGGGCCAACGTCCTGACTTTC. V and J are TRBV5-1 and TRBJ2-6; 11 nucleotides align to TRBD1. Germline CDR1 SGHRS, CDR2 YFSETQ. This CDR3 contains 18 residues. J lost 0 bases, V lost 5 bases, and 7 bases had no gene match.

Worth noting for this clone: The sample contains more than one DNA sequence encoding this CDR3. V is TRBV7-2 and J is TRBJ2-7; D possibly uses TRBD1 or TRBD2 (5 bases each). Germline V gives CDR1 SGHTA, CDR2 FQGNSA. V was trimmed by 1 base and J by 0 bases, leaving 10 bases between them. The CDR3 loop spans 15 amino acids. CDR3 sequence: CASSLVGPSSYEQYF. The CDR3 coding sequence is TGTGCCAGCAGCTTAGTGGGACCTAGCTCCTACGAGCAGTACTTC.

The chain carries TRBV5-4 and TRBJ1-1; D unclear. This CDR3 is 14 amino acids long. Germline loops: CDR1 SGHNT, CDR2 YYREEE (reference sequence). The V end lost 4 bases, the J end lost 0 bases, and 10 bases lay between the germline ends. The DNA of the CDR3 is TGTGCCAGCAGCCTCCGTCGGGTGAACACTGAAGCTTTCTTT. It encodes CASSLRRVNTEAFF.

The V gene is TRBV29-1, the J gene TRBJ2-3; D may be TRBD2 (6 bases). Germline CDR1 is SQVTM and CDR2 is ANQGSEA. Trimming pared 4 bases from V and 4 bases from J, leaving 12 bases between. The CDR3 extends over 13 amino acids. This chain's CDR3 is CSVGLGSADTQYF. The CDR3 nucleotides are TGCAGCGTTGGGCTCGGGAGCGCAGATACGCAGTATTTT.

The chain couples TRBV7-8 to TRBJ2-7; 8 nucleotides agree with TRBD2. The V segment lost 8 bases and the J segment 4 bases; nucleotides outside the gene matches: 13. The CDR3 runs 15 residues. Germline V CDR1 and CDR2: SGHVS, FQNEAQ. CDR3: CASGRRLAGFYEQYF. For the CDR3, the DNA is TGTGCCAGCGGTCGGAGATTAGCGGGGTTTTACGAGCAGTACTTC.

The rearrangement uses TRBV15 and TRBJ2-7; D not certain. The CDR3 loop spans 15 amino acids. V was cut by 4 bases and J by 3 bases, with 16 bases left in between. The germline CDR1 and CDR2 sequences are LNHNV and YYDKDF (reference sequence). CDR3 sequence: CATSMFGVTSYEQYF. The CDR3 nucleotides read TGTGCCACCAGCATGTTTGGGGTAACCAGCTACGAGCAGTACTTC.

This clone was found a few times. The chain couples TRBV5-6 to TRBJ2-7, with unresolved D. Trimming stripped 0 bases from V and 4 bases from J, with 8 bases between. CDR3 length equals 13 residues. In germline, CDR1 is SGHDT, CDR2 YYEEEE. The CDR3 nucleotides are TGTGCCAGCAGCTTGGATCCAACTTACGAGCAGTACTTC. Translation gives CASSLDPTYEQYF.

The chain has TRBV6-4 and TRBJ2-6; TRBD1 matches 7 bases. The ends lost 10 bases at V and 4 bases at J; junction bases unmatched: 7. CDR3 length: 14 amino acids. The V gene's germline CDR1 is MRHNA and CDR2 SNTAGT. The CDR3 nucleotides are TGTGCCAACCTTGACAGGGCCGGGGCCAACGTCCTGACTTTC. Protein sequence: CANLDRAGANVLTF.

J is TRBJ2-1 and V is TRBV19; no reliable D call. The germline CDR1 and CDR2 sequences are LNHDA and SQIVND (reference sequence). There are 14 residues in the CDR3. Trimming took 4 bases from V and 7 from J, leaving 14 bases between them. The CDR3 here is CASSRWDRENEQFF. The CDR3 DNA follows: TGTGCCAGTAGTAGATGGGATAGGGAAAATGAGCAGTTCTTC.

This rearrangement joins TRBV9 to TRBJ2-2, with D uncertain. The germline CDR1 and CDR2 sequences are SGDLS and YYNGEE. This CDR3 is 15 amino acids long. Trimming left V 4 bases short and J 1 base short, with 11 bases between. CDR3 region: CASSPGLLNTGELFF. In nucleotides, the CDR3 is TGTGCCAGCAGCCCCGGCCTGCTGAACACCGGGGAGCTGTTTTTT. Variable domain in full (rest from reference TRBV9 and TRBJ2-2): DSGVTQTPKHLITATGQRVTLRCSPRSGDLSVYWYQQSLDQGLQFLIQYYNGEERAKGNILERFSAQQFPDLHSELNLSSLELGDSALYFCASSPGLLNTGELFFGEGSRLTVL.

This clone was detected once. This chain connects TRBV18 to TRBJ1-2, with unresolved D. The CDR3 loop spans 14 amino acids. Trimming removed 3 bases at V and 8 bases at J, with 16 bases between. CDR1 and CDR2 (germline): KGHSH, LQKENI. The DNA of the CDR3 is TGTGCCAGCTCACCGCTTGACTCGAAGGGAGGCTACACCTTC. It codes for CASSPLDSKGGYTF.

The chain joins TRBV15 to TRBJ1-1, with a tentative D call TRBD1 (5 bases). Trimming took 0 bases from V and 0 from J, leaving 11 bases between them. This CDR3 region has 16 residues. The germline V gene has CDR1 LNHNV and CDR2 YYDKDF (reference sequence). CDR3 sequence (DNA): TGTGCCACCAGCAGAGATAGAGCAGGGCTGAACACTGAAGCTTTCTTT. Its protein product is CATSRDRAGLNTEAFF.